What follows are 3 T cell receptor beta chains derived from one specimen sequenced in a study of T cells expressing NK-cell markers. TCRdb re-called the 5' RACE reads, yielding one record per CDR3 amino acid sequence without DNA. This table holds about 190,000 distinct CDR3 sequences. Specimen: blood T cells: a sorted CD56 or NKG2C T cell subset, CD4+ or CD8+ T cells, or bulk PBMC T cells (not recorded which). These receptors were obtained from a man aged 18-69 years in good health.

The chain recombines TRBV4-2 with TRBJ2-5; with no DNA, the TCRdb D assignment of TRBD1 cannot be verified. This CDR3 is built from 15 residues. CDR1 is LGHNA, CDR2 YNFKEQ, per germline. CDR3 residues: CASSQDWTGGETQYF.

This sequence joins TRBV15 and TRBJ2-3; TCRdb lists TRBD2, though no DNA is available to test this call. Germline V CDR1 and CDR2: LNHNV, YYDKDF (reference sequence). The CDR3 consists of 17 residues. The CDR3 spells CATSRDGTSGSTDTQYF.

This CDR3 reads CASSEDREDRETQYF. The rearrangement joins TRBV9 to TRBJ2-5; TCRdb designates TRBD2, a call that cannot be tested without DNA. The CDR3 length is 15 residues. The germline CDR1 and CDR2 sequences are SGDLS and YYNGEE.